The table lists the clone carrying this T cell receptor beta chain with a few counts. The antigen remains undetermined. TCRdb itself ran the reads through MiXCR, one entry per CDR3 protein. The sample holds 80,000 to 95,000 distinct CDR3 sequences, approximately 32% seen once. The CDR3 spans 15 residues. CDR1 is LGHDT and CDR2 is YNNKEL in the germline V gene (reference sequence). Trimming took off 4 bases at V and 7 bases at J, with 17 bases between the two ends. The data derive from a study of T cell repertoires in cytomegalovirus infection. This chain uses TRBV3-1 with TRBJ2-1; D is perhaps TRBD1 (6 bases). The clonotype originates from a human donor in good health (CMV status not recorded). Some clones in this sample may be carry-over from other donors' samples. The starting material was CD8+ T cells from cultured PBMCs, obtained from culture after CMV antigen stimulation. The CDR3 loop is CASSPRGPGENEQFF. The CDR3 DNA reads TGTGCCAGCAGCCCCAGGGGCCCCGGTGAGAATGAGCAGTTCTTC.